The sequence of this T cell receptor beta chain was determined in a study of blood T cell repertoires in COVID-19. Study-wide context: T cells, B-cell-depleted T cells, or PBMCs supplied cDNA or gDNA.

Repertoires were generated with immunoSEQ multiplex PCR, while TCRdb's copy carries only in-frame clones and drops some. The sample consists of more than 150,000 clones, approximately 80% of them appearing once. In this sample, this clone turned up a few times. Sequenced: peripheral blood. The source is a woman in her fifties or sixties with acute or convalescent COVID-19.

CDR3 coding DNA: TGCAGCGTCCAAGAACAGGGGGCGGCCACTGAAGCTTTCTTT. It translates to CSVQEQGAATEAFF. J is TRBJ1-1 and V is TRBV29-1; 9 bases are a match to TRBD1. Trimming at V came to 6 bases and at J to 4 bases, leaving 9 bases not matched to a gene. The CDR3 spans 14 residues. In germline, CDR1 is SQVTM, CDR2 ANQGSEA.